Here is one T cell receptor (beta chain) with its context. The data were taken from a study of blood T cell repertoires in COVID-19. Method: immunoSEQ multiplex PCR; TCRdb's copy keeps in-frame clones and lacks some. The data contain 65,000 to 75,000 clones, 90% of them seen just once; the ten biggest clones take up 1.3% to 1.5%. Germline V lookup: CDR1 SGHTA, CDR2 FQGNSA. V shed 1 base and J 2 bases; nucleotides not matched to a gene: 4. The CDR3 is 16 residues long. Sequenced sample: peripheral blood. The receptor's source is a man between 50 and 59 years old with acute or convalescent COVID-19. The chain employs TRBV7-2 and TRBJ2-1; 8 positions match TRBD2. DNA for the CDR3: TGTGCCAGCAGCTTAGTAGGCGGGGGGACCTACAATGAGCAGTTCTTC. This gives the protein CASSLVGGGTYNEQFF.